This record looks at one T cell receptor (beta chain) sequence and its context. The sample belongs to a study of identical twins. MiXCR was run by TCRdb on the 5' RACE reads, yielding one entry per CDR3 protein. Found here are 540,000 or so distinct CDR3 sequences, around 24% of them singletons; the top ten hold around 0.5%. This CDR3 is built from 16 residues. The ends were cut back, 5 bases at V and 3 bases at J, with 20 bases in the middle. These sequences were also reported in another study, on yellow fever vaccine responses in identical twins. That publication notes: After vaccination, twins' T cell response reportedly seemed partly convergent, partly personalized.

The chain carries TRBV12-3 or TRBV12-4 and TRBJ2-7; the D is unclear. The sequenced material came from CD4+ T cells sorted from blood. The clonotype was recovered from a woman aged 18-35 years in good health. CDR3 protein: CASSKTGPTLGYEQYF. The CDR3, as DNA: TGTGCCAGCAGTAAAACCGGGCCCACTCTAGGCTACGAGCAGTACTTC.